This T cell receptor beta chain comes out of a study of blood T cells in healthy people across ages. Study results and caveats: The fall in TCR beta diversity per million T cells was roughly linear with age.

Using a J-beta primer mix together with a sample-barcoded 5' primer, a second PCR was run for roughly 7 to 11 cycles. TCRdb ran MiXCR on the 5' RACE reads and lists one entry per CDR3 protein. The repertoire holds about 1.5 million distinct CDR3 sequences, 40% to 50% seen once, with around 8% in the top ten. This clonotype was counted a few times. Its antigen is as yet unknown. The sequence was collected from a woman younger than 35 in good health. Sequencing input: blood.

CDR3 nucleotide sequence: TGTGCCAGCAGCCCAGGACAGGGGGCGGGAAAACTGTTTTTT. It codes for CASSPGQGAGKLFF. The J gene is TRBJ1-4, the V gene TRBV7-2; 11 bases agree with TRBD1. From germline, CDR1 is SGHTA and CDR2 FQGNSA. The CDR3 is 14 residues long. J gave up 10 bases and V 5 bases, and 6 bases lay outside the gene matches.